The 20 T cell receptor beta chains below were found in one sample sequenced in a study of T cell responses to AZD1222 COVID-19 vaccine (dated by TCRdb to 2020 to 2022). Library generation was performed with the immunoSEQ multiplex PCR assay. What TCRdb holds here is the immuneACCESS table cut down to in-frame rearrangements. Part of the clones is not present; checked against another copy, under half of the missing clones reflect an unresolved V gene, and the others are unexplained. Across this sample there are more than 100,000 clones, with roughly 90% seen only once. The top ten clonotypes cover approximately 1.6% of the sample. Interpreted using the paper, the time point label stands for: baseline before first vaccination. This material consisted of peripheral blood, taken on day 0 of AZD1222 vaccination. The receptor source for this set is an adult in good health.

A remark on this clone: Other DNA sequences from this sample encode an identical CDR3 as well. The chain joins TRBV3-1 (or the pseudogene TRBV3-2) to TRBJ1-6; possibly TRBD1 for D (5 bases). Trimming took 1 base from V and 7 from J, leaving 8 bases between them. CDR1 is LGHDT and CDR2 is YNNKEL in the germline V gene (reference sequence). This CDR3 is 14 amino acids long. The CDR3 region is CASSQGGGNSPLHF. CDR3 nucleotides: TGTGCCAGCAGCCAAGGGGGGGGGAATTCACCCCTCCACTTT.

The chain combines TRBV5-1 with TRBJ2-3, with D tentatively TRBD1 (6 bases). Germline values: CDR1 SGHRS, CDR2 YFSETQ. Trimming removed 4 bases from V and 3 bases from J, with 21 bases in between. CDR3 size: 17 residues. CDR3 region: CASSRASQGNPTDTQYF. The CDR3 bases are TGCGCCAGCAGCCGGGCCTCACAGGGAAATCCGACAGATACGCAGTATTTT.

The genes are TRBV5-1 and TRBJ1-6; 8 nucleotides match TRBD1. J was trimmed by 6 bases and V by 5 bases; bases with no gene match: 10. CDR1 is SGHRS, CDR2 YFSETQ, per germline. The CDR3 runs 16 residues. In DNA form, the CDR3 reads TGCGCCAGCAGTCGGACAGGGTCTCTTAGTAATTCACCCCTCCACTTT. Residues: CASSRTGSLSNSPLHF.

This chain joins TRBV30 and TRBJ1-2, with a tentative D call TRBD1 (5 bases). V shed 3 bases and J shed 7 bases, with 12 bases lying between them. The CDR3 consists of 12 residues. Per the germline V gene, CDR1 is GTSNPN and CDR2 is SVGIG (reference sequence). CDR3: CAWRGGELGYTF. CDR3 coding DNA: TGTGCCTGGAGGGGGGGGGAGCTTGGCTACACCTTC.

CDR3 nucleotide sequence: TGTGCCGCGGGGACAGGGACGTCCGGGGCCAACGTCCTGACTTTC. This translates into CAAGTGTSGANVLTF. The J gene is TRBJ2-6, the V gene TRBV28; the match to TRBD1 covers 9 bases. V was clipped by 11 bases and J by 4 bases; unmatched bases: 9. The germline CDR1 and CDR2 sequences are MDHEN and SYDVKM. The CDR3 runs 15 residues.

The chain links TRBV5-1 to TRBJ2-7; the D is unclear. The CDR3 consists of 13 residues. V was trimmed by 2 bases and J by 5 bases, leaving 11 bases between them. Germline V CDR1 and CDR2: SGHRS, YFSETQ. The CDR3 nucleotides read TGCGCCAGCAGCTTCCCCGACCTGGACGAGCAGTACTTC. Protein product: CASSFPDLDEQYF.

The chain employs TRBV5-4 and TRBJ1-1; D gene uncertain. V was clipped by 4 bases and J by 10 bases, with 23 bases between them. The CDR3 runs to 15 residues. Germline V gene sequence: CDR1 SGHNT, CDR2 YYREEE (reference sequence). In DNA form, the CDR3 reads TGTGCCAGCAGCCTCAAGGGTGGGGAAATAAATCGAGCTTTCTTT. Translated, it gives CASSLKGGEINRAFF.

The J gene is TRBJ2-3, the V gene TRBV28; 10 bases map to TRBD1. Per the germline V gene, CDR1 is MDHEN and CDR2 is SYDVKM. The CDR3 consists of 15 residues. V gave up 6 bases and J gave up 4 bases; unmatched junction bases: 7. CDR3 DNA: TGTGCCAGCAGAATGGGACAGGGGTGGGCAGATACGCAGTATTTT. Translating gives CASRMGQGWADTQYF.

This chain joins TRBV11-1 and TRBJ2-3, with 8 bases identical to TRBD2. Germline V gene sequence: CDR1 SGHAT, CDR2 FQDESV (reference sequence). CDR3 length: 14 residues. The V and J ends lost 7 bases and 5 bases, in that order; junction bases with no gene match: 8. The CDR3 bases are TGTGCCAGCACTGCAGCGGGGGCGGGAGATACGCAGTATTTT. Translated, it gives CASTAAGAGDTQYF.

This clone appeared a single time. The chain uses TRBV4-3 and TRBJ1-5; TRBD1 might be the D (5 bases). The CDR3 covers 16 residues. The ends were cut back, 4 bases at V and 4 bases at J, with 17 bases in the middle. Germline CDR1 reads LGHNA; CDR2 reads YSLEER. The CDR3 here is CASSPATGGRNQPQHF. The CDR3 coding sequence is TGCGCCAGCAGCCCAGCTACAGGAGGTCGGAATCAGCCCCAGCATTTT.

This chain links TRBV28 with TRBJ2-3; the match to TRBD2 covers 13 bases. Unmatched junction bases numbered 6, after V lost 6 bases and J lost 3 bases. Germline V CDR1 and CDR2: MDHEN, SYDVKM. The CDR3 extends over 16 amino acids. This CDR3 reads CASSLGTSGATDTQYF. The CDR3 region has the DNA TGTGCCAGCAGCCTTGGGACTAGCGGGGCGACAGATACGCAGTATTTT.

The J gene is TRBJ1-1, the V gene TRBV5-1; 10 nucleotides match TRBD1. Per the germline V gene, CDR1 is SGHRS and CDR2 is YFSETQ. V dropped 4 bases and J dropped 5; count of bases not matched to a gene: 5. The CDR3 consists of 14 residues. The CDR3 reads CASSLEGQGTEAFF. In DNA form, the CDR3 reads TGCGCCAGCAGCCTGGAGGGACAGGGGACTGAAGCTTTCTTT.

The J gene is TRBJ2-7, the V gene TRBV30, with D perhaps TRBD1 or TRBD2 (5 bases each). CDR1 is GTSNPN and CDR2 is SVGIG in the germline V gene (reference sequence). The CDR3 has 13 residues. Trimming cost V 1 base and J 6 bases, with 13 bases left between them. CDR3 loop: CAWSAGTELEQYF. CDR3 DNA: TGTGCCTGGAGTGCCGGGACCGAGCTCGAGCAGTACTTC.

The chain employs TRBV6-1 and TRBJ1-2; D unresolved. Germline values: CDR1 MNHNS, CDR2 SASEGT. The V gene lost 2 bases and the J gene lost 6 bases, with 10 bases spanning the gap. CDR3 size: 13 residues. The CDR3 region has the DNA TGTGCCAGCAGTGAATCAAGGATTCATGGCTACACCTTC. The encoded protein is CASSESRIHGYTF.

Only one count was recorded for this clone. The chain combines TRBV7-9 with TRBJ1-6, with a weak D call TRBD1 (6 bases). The CDR3 sequence is 16 residues long. V lost 6 bases, J lost 0 bases, and 12 bases lay in between. Germline V gives CDR1 SEHNR, CDR2 FQNEAQ (reference sequence). CDR3 amino acids: CASSFGQSSYNSPLHF. CDR3 bases: TGTGCCAGCAGTTTCGGACAGAGCTCCTATAATTCACCCCTCCACTTT.

This chain uses TRBV30 with TRBJ2-7; D is unclear. Germline values: CDR1 GTSNPN, CDR2 SVGIG (reference sequence). V dropped 1 base and J dropped 9 bases, with 10 bases sitting between them. CDR3 length: 11 residues. In DNA, the CDR3 is TGTGCCTGGAGTGCCGTAGACGCGCAGTACTTC. It encodes CAWSAVDAQYF.

The chain carries TRBV5-6 and TRBJ1-2, with TRBD1 as a possible D gene (5 bases). Germline CDR1 reads SGHDT; CDR2 reads YYEEEE. V was cut by 4 bases and J by 0 bases, with 13 bases left in between. The CDR3 contains 15 residues. CDR3 DNA: TGTGCCAGCAGCGACACAGGCCCGACTAACTATGGCTACACCTTC. It yields the protein CASSDTGPTNYGYTF.

This clone came up once. This chain connects TRBV5-1 to TRBJ1-6; the match to TRBD1 covers 9 bases. CDR3 length equals 15 residues. Per the germline V gene, CDR1 is SGHRS and CDR2 is YFSETQ. V gave up 5 bases and J gave up 8 bases; unmatched junction bases: 8. In DNA, the CDR3 is TGCGCCAGCAGTCGGACAGGGGACCGAGATTCACCCCTCCACTTT. Translated: CASSRTGDRDSPLHF.

The V and J genes are TRBV5-1 and TRBJ2-5; 9 positions match TRBD2. Trimming took 3 bases from V and 1 from J; bases not matched to a gene: 4. The CDR3 runs 15 residues. From germline, CDR1 is SGHRS and CDR2 YFSETQ. The CDR3 loop is CASSSPSGAQETQYF. The DNA for the CDR3 is TGCGCCAGCAGCTCCCCTAGCGGGGCCCAAGAGACCCAGTACTTC.

The rearrangement joins TRBV12-5 to TRBJ1-1; TRBD1 matches 9 bases. The length of the CDR3 is 14 residues. J lost 10 bases, V lost 1 base, and 7 bases had no gene match. Per the germline V gene, CDR1 is LGHNT and CDR2 is FRNRAP. This chain's CDR3 is CASGLATGGLVAFF. CDR3 in DNA: TGTGCTAGTGGTTTGGCCACAGGGGGCTTGGTAGCTTTCTTT. Based on the CDR3 plus reference TRBV12-5 and TRBJ1-1, the full variable domain is DARVTQTPRHKVTEMGQEVTMRCQPILGHNTVFWYRQTMMQGLELLAYFRNRAPLDDSGMPKDRFSAEMPDATLATLKIQPSEPRDSAVYFCASGLATGGLVAFFGQGTRLTVV.